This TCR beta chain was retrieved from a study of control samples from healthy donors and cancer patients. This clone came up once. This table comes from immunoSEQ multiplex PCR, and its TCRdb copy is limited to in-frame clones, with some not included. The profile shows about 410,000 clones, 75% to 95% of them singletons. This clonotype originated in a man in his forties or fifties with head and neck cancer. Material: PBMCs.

CDR3 residues: CASRGQGNYGYTF. CDR3 DNA: TGTGCCAGCAGAGGACAGGGGAACTATGGCTACACCTTC. The chain has TRBV7-9 and TRBJ1-2, with TRBD1 matching over 9 bases. The CDR3 is made up of 13 amino acids. V was clipped by 6 bases and J by 2 bases; unmatched bases: 1. Looked up from germline, CDR1 is SEHNR and CDR2 is FQNEAQ (reference sequence).